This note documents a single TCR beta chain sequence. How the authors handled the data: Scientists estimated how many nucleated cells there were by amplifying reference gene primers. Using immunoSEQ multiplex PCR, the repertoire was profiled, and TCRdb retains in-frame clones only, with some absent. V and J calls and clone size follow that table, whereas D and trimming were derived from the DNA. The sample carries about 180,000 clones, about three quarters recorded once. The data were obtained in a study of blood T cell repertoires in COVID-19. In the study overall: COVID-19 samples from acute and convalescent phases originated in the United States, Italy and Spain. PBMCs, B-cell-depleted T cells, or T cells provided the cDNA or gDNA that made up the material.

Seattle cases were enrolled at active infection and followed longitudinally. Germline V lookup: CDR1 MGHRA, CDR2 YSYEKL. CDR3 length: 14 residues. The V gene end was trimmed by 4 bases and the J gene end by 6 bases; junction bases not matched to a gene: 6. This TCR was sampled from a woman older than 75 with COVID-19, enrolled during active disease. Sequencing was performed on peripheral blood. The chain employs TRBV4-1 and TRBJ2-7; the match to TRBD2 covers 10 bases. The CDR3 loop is CASSPVAGGGEQYF. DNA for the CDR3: TGCGCCAGCAGCCCAGTAGCGGGAGGAGGCGAGCAGTACTTC.